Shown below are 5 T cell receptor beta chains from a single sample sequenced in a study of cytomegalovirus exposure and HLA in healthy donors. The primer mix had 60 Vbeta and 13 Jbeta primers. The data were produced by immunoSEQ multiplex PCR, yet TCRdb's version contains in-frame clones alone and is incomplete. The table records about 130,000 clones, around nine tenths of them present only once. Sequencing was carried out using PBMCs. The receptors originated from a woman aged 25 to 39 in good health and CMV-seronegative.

As DNA, the CDR3 is TGTGCCAGCCGACAGGGGGGGCGGAATGAGCAGTTCTTC. Protein: CASRQGGRNEQFF. The V gene is TRBV7-9, the J gene TRBJ2-1, with 9 positions matching TRBD1. J was trimmed by 7 bases and V by 8 bases; bases with no gene match: 6. The CDR3 is made up of 13 amino acids. Germline V CDR1 and CDR2: SEHNR, FQNEAQ (reference sequence).

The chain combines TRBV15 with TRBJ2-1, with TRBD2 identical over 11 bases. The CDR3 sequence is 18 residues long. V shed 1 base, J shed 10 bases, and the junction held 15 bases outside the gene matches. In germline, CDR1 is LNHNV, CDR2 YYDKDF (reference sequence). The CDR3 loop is CATSRATLGSGGAKEQFF. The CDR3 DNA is TGTGCCACCAGCAGAGCTACCCTAGGTAGCGGGGGGGCCAAAGAGCAGTTCTTC.

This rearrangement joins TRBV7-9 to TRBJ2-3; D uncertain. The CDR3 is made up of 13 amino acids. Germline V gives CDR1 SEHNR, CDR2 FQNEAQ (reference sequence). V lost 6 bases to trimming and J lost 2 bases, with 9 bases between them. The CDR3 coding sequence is TGTGCCAGCAGGACTGAGAACACAGATACGCAGTATTTT. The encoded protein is CASRTENTDTQYF.

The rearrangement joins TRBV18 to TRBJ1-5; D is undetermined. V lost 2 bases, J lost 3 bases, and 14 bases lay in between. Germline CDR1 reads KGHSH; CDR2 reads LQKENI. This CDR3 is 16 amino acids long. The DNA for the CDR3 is TGTGCCAGCTCACCAATAATAGCAAATTCCAATCAGCCCCAGCATTTT. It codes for CASSPIIANSNQPQHF.

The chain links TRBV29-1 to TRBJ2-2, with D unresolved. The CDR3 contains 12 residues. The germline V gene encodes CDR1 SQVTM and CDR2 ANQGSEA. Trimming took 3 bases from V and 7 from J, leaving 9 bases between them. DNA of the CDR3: TGCAGCGTTGATTCCGCCGGCGGGGAGCTGTTTTTT. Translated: CSVDSAGGELFF.